A selection of T cell receptor beta chains follows, all from one sample in a study of T cell changes during pregnancy in multiple sclerosis. Assay used: immunoSEQ multiplex PCR; TCRdb lists only in-frame clones, some missing. The profile covers 60,000 to 65,000 clones, with around 90% appearing a single time and about 2% taken by the ten largest. This specimen was peripheral blood, taken in the second trimester of pregnancy. The origin of the receptors is a female donor in good health, enrolled as a control in a pregnancy study. The CDR3 runs from the conserved cysteine through the conserved F or W. D genes are given only for firm matches. Not every row has a clone size; where given, it reads once, few, many or a size class.

-,-,TRBV5-6,TRBJ2-7,CASSSSYYEQYF,TGTGCCAGCAGTTCCAGTTACTACGAGCAGTACTTC
once,-,TRBV18,TRBJ1-2,CASSPGTPQNYGYTF,TGTGCCAGCTCTCCCGGGACACCCCAGAACTATGGCTACACCTTC
-,TRBD1,TRBV27,TRBJ2-1,CASSSTGDEQFF,TGTGCCAGCAGTTCTACAGGGGATGAGCAGTTCTTC
-,TRBD2,TRBV28,TRBJ2-2,CASSSSGRSGELFF,TGTGCCAGCAGTTCTAGCGGGCGCTCCGGGGAGCTGTTTTTT
-,-,TRBV10-1,TRBJ1-1,CASSEGTADRAFF,TGCGCCAGCAGTGAGGGGACTGCGGACCGGGCTTTCTTT
-,-,TRBV7-8,TRBJ1-4,CASSLAMWGREKLFF,TGTGCCAGCAGCTTAGCGATGTGGGGCCGGGAAAAACTGTTTTTT
-,TRBD1,TRBV7-6,TRBJ1-6,CASSPLGQGNSPLHF,TGTGCCAGCAGCCCCTTGGGACAGGGGAATTCACCCCTCCACTTT
-,-,TRBV15,TRBJ2-7,CATSRTLSYEQYF,TGTGCCACCAGCAGAACGCTATCCTACGAGCAGTACTTC
once,TRBD2,TRBV10-3,TRBJ2-1,CAISESISGRVGDEQFF,TGTGCCATCAGTGAGTCGATTAGCGGGAGGGTGGGGGATGAGCAGTTCTTC
once,-,TRBV27,TRBJ2-7,CASSSLPQYEQYF,TGTGCCAGCAGTTCCCTGCCACAGTACGAGCAGTACTTC
-,-,TRBV10-3,TRBJ2-7,CAINGGATGTLYEQYF,TGTGCCATCAATGGTGGAGCGACAGGGACTCTCTACGAGCAGTACTTC
-,-,TRBV6-6,TRBJ1-1,CASTGRQNTEAFF,TGTGCCAGCACCGGCAGACAGAACACTGAAGCTTTCTTT
-,TRBD1,TRBV10-3,TRBJ1-1,CAIRPRTGGTEAFF,TGTGCCATCAGACCCCGGACAGGGGGAACTGAAGCTTTCTTT
-,TRBD1,TRBV4-2,TRBJ1-4,CASSQDPYGTGSEKLFF,TGTGCCAGCAGCCAAGATCCCTACGGGACAGGGTCTGAAAAACTGTTTTTT
-,TRBD1,TRBV12-5,TRBJ1-5,CASGPGTANQPQHF,TGTGCTAGTGGACCCGGGACAGCTAATCAGCCCCAGCATTTT
once,TRBD2,TRBV7-2,TRBJ2-1,CASRLAGVKDEQFF,TGTGCCAGCAGGTTGGCGGGAGTAAAGGATGAGCAGTTCTTC
-,-,TRBV30,TRBJ1-6,CAWSSGRENSPLHF,TGTGCCTGGAGCTCGGGTCGAGAGAATTCACCCCTCCACTTT
-,-,TRBV9,TRBJ2-1,CASSYRESSYNEQFF,TGTGCCAGCAGCTACAGGGAGAGCTCCTACAATGAGCAGTTCTTC
-,-,TRBV7-9,TRBJ1-6,CASVAWGADRDSPLHF,TGTGCCAGCGTGGCCTGGGGCGCTGATCGGGATTCACCCCTCCACTTT
-,-,TRBV7-8,TRBJ1-1,CASSLRPRGWAKNTEAFF,TGTGCCAGCAGCTTACGTCCCAGGGGTTGGGCAAAGAACACTGAAGCTTTCTTT
-,TRBD1,TRBV6-1,TRBJ2-1,CASGAYGTGGNEQFF,TGTGCCAGCGGTGCATACGGGACAGGGGGAAATGAGCAGTTCTTC
few,TRBD2,TRBV2,TRBJ2-3,CATGLADDTDTQYF,TGTGCCACCGGACTAGCGGACGACACAGATACGCAGTATTTT
-,TRBD2,TRBV19,TRBJ2-7,CASSIALAEAYEQYF,TGTGCCAGTAGTATAGCACTAGCGGAGGCCTACGAGCAGTACTTC
-,TRBD2,TRBV5-1,TRBJ2-5,CASAGGIQETQYF,TGCGCCAGCGCGGGGGGCATACAAGAGACCCAGTACTTC
-,-,TRBV4-1,TRBJ2-2,CASTGGGSNTGELFF,TGCGCCAGTACTGGGGGCGGATCGAACACCGGGGAGCTGTTTTTT
-,TRBD1,TRBV19,TRBJ2-1,CASSTRQGPYNEQFF,TGTGCCAGTAGTACACGACAGGGCCCCTACAATGAGCAGTTCTTC
-,-,TRBV5-1,TRBJ1-1,CASSLAPGSDTEAFF,TGCGCCAGCAGCTTGGCTCCGGGGTCTGACACTGAAGCTTTCTTT
-,TRBD1,TRBV10-3,TRBJ2-2,CAIQGAETNTGELFF,TGTGCCATACAGGGGGCCGAAACGAACACCGGGGAGCTGTTTTTT
-,TRBD1,TRBV6-1,TRBJ1-2,CASSEAKGTGWSTGSYGYTF,TGTGCCAGCAGTGAAGCTAAGGGGACAGGGTGGAGTACGGGTAGTTATGGCTACACCTTC
-,TRBD1,TRBV7-9,TRBJ2-2,CASSLGPEGAEAGELFF,TGTGCCAGCAGCTTAGGTCCCGAGGGGGCAGAGGCCGGGGAGCTGTTTTTT
once,-,TRBV7-3,TRBJ1-2,CASSLDRFDGYTF,TGTGCCAGCAGCCTCGACAGGTTCGATGGCTACACCTTC
-,-,TRBV18,TRBJ1-2,CASSPVQGIGGYTF,TGTGCCAGCTCACCAGTGCAGGGAATTGGTGGCTACACCTTC
-,-,TRBV19,TRBJ1-1,CASSQTRGTEAFF,TGTGCCAGTAGTCAAACCAGGGGCACTGAAGCTTTCTTT
-,-,TRBV30,TRBJ2-7,CAWKISGFEQYEQYF,TGTGCCTGGAAAATCTCGGGGTTCGAGCAGTACGAGCAGTACTTC
-,-,TRBV7-9,TRBJ2-5,CASRLIQETQYF,TGTGCCAGCAGACTGATTCAAGAGACCCAGTACTTC
-,-,TRBV28,TRBJ1-1,CASSLVTGWIPEAFF,TGTGCCAGCAGTTTAGTTACAGGGTGGATACCTGAAGCTTTCTTT
-,TRBD2,TRBV7-2,TRBJ2-1,CASSLSGVVQFF,TGTGCCAGCAGTCTTAGCGGGGTTGTTCAGTTCTTC
-,-,TRBV5-5,TRBJ1-1,CASSLGTGGNTEAFF,TGTGCCAGCAGCTTGGGGACCGGGGGGAACACTGAAGCTTTCTTT
-,TRBD1,TRBV7-9,TRBJ1-3,CASSERTGTSGNTIYF,TGTGCCAGCAGCGAGAGGACAGGAACCTCTGGAAACACCATATATTTT
-,-,TRBV5-6,TRBJ1-2,CASSPREGPSNYGYTF,TGTGCCAGCAGCCCTAGGGAGGGGCCCTCTAACTATGGCTACACCTTC
-,-,TRBV21-1,TRBJ2-7,CASRPRRDRRESYEQYF,TGTGCCAGCAGGCCGAGGAGGGACAGGAGGGAATCCTACGAGCAGTACTTC
-,TRBD1,TRBV10-3,TRBJ1-2,CAIRDRVLVLNYGYTF,TGTGCCATAAGAGACAGGGTACTAGTCCTCAACTATGGCTACACCTTC
-,-,TRBV6-5,TRBJ1-1,CASSYSTVGRNTEAFF,TGTGCCAGCAGTTACTCGACGGTCGGGAGGAACACTGAAGCTTTCTTT
few,TRBD2,TRBV18,TRBJ2-3,CASSFYHLAGSTDTQYF,TGTGCCAGCTCATTCTACCATCTAGCGGGAAGCACAGATACGCAGTATTTT
-,-,TRBV27,TRBJ1-5,CASSTRGGLQPQHF,TGTGCCAGCAGCACAAGGGGAGGGTTACAGCCCCAGCATTTT
-,-,TRBV25-1,TRBJ1-4,CASRETAYNEKLFF,TGTGCCAGCCGAGAGACTGCTTATAATGAAAAACTGTTTTTT
-,-,TRBV5-6,TRBJ1-2,CASSFSFGNRAQDSKGYTF,TGTGCCAGCAGCTTTAGTTTTGGGAACAGGGCCCAGGATTCAAAAGGCTACACCTTC